Below, 10 T cell receptor beta chains from the same sample are listed, as sequenced in a study of blood T cell repertoires in COVID-19. Clones were read by immunoSEQ multiplex PCR, and TCRdb kept only the in-frame ones, dropping some. The table lists around 200,000 clones, about 83% of them singletons. Sequencing was carried out using peripheral blood. These TCRs come from a man in his 60s who had recovered from COVID-19.

The sample holds one count of this clone. The rearrangement joins TRBV6-5 to TRBJ1-4; D gene ambiguous. The CDR3 length is 13 residues. The germline V gene has CDR1 MNHEY and CDR2 SVGAGI. Between the trimmed V and J ends, which lost 6 bases and 5 bases, there was a span of 10 bases. Here the CDR3 DNA reads TGTGCCAGCAGCACGGGTCAGAATGAAAAACTGTTTTTT. It codes for CASSTGQNEKLFF.

The chain employs TRBV7-3 and TRBJ1-5, with a weak D call TRBD1 (6 bases). Germline CDR1 is SGHTA and CDR2 is FQGTGA. V gave up 5 bases and J gave up 4 bases, with 15 bases separating them. This CDR3 contains 15 residues. The CDR3 DNA follows: TGTGCCAGCAGCCTCGGGGGGGCACCTAATCAGCCCCAGCATTTT. This gives the protein CASSLGGAPNQPQHF.

This clone has a single count. V usage is TRBV19 and J usage is TRBJ2-7, with 12 positions matching TRBD2. From germline, CDR1 is LNHDA and CDR2 SQIVND (reference sequence). Trimming took 5 bases from V and 4 from J; bases not matched to a gene: 6. This CDR3 contains 15 residues. CDR3 region: CASSSQTSGSYEQYF. Here the CDR3 DNA reads TGTGCCAGTAGTTCCCAGACTAGCGGGAGTTACGAGCAGTACTTC.

The rearrangement joins TRBV27 to TRBJ1-4; D call uncertain. The V gene lost 4 bases and the J gene lost 8 bases, with 17 bases spanning the gap. The CDR3 is 15 residues long. Germline V gives CDR1 MNHEY, CDR2 SMNVEV (reference sequence). CDR3 DNA sequence: TGTGCCAGCAGTTCACCCGGGAGGGTGGGCGAAAAACTGTTTTTT. Its translation: CASSSPGRVGEKLFF.

This chain joins TRBV19 and TRBJ2-4; no definite D call. This CDR3 spans 14 amino acids. Trimming removed 4 bases from V and 0 bases from J, with 7 bases in between. Germline V gene data show CDR1 as LNHDA and CDR2 as SQIVND (reference sequence). CDR3 loop: CASSTPGAKNIQYF. CDR3 DNA sequence: TGTGCCAGTAGTACCCCCGGAGCCAAAAACATTCAGTACTTC. Looking up the rest from reference TRBV19 and TRBJ2-4 gives the full variable domain: DGGITQSPKYLFRKEGQNVTLSCEQNLNHDAMYWYRQDPGQGLRLIYYSQIVNDFQKGDIAEGYSVSREKKESFPLTVTSAQKNPTAFYLCASSTPGAKNIQYFGAGTRLSVL.

The chain uses TRBV5-6 and TRBJ1-1; 8 bases align to TRBD1. Germline CDR1 is SGHDT and CDR2 is YYEEEE. CDR3 size: 15 residues. Germline trimming cut 2 bases from V and 5 bases from J; bases unmatched to any gene: 8. The CDR3 loop is CASSFQGQGGTEAFF. The CDR3 nucleotides are TGTGCCAGCAGCTTCCAAGGACAGGGAGGAACTGAAGCTTTCTTT.

The chain employs TRBV3-1 (or the pseudogene TRBV3-2) and TRBJ1-2, with D uncertain. V lost 1 base and J 2 bases, leaving 5 bases between the germline ends. Germline CDR1 LGHDT, CDR2 YNNKEL (reference sequence). The CDR3 totals 13 residues. CDR3 amino acids: CASSQAINYGYTF. CDR3 nucleotide sequence: TGTGCCAGCAGCCAAGCAATCAACTATGGCTACACCTTC.

The rearrangement links TRBV2 to TRBJ1-2, with TRBD1 matching over 10 bases. The CDR3 has 14 amino acids. Germline assignment: CDR1 SNHLY and CDR2 FYNNEI. With V trimmed by 6 bases and J by 3 bases, 4 bases remained unmatched. The CDR3 is CASRSGQGDYGYTF. In DNA form, the CDR3 reads TGTGCCAGCAGATCCGGACAGGGGGACTATGGCTACACCTTC.

V usage is TRBV6-5 and J usage is TRBJ2-1; 11 bases match TRBD1. V gave up 4 bases and J gave up 7 bases; unmatched junction bases: 6. The germline V gene has CDR1 MNHEY and CDR2 SVGAGI. CDR3 length equals 15 residues. In DNA, the CDR3 is TGTGCCAGCAGTTCTACCGGGACAGGGGGGAATGAGCAGTTCTTC. Residues: CASSSTGTGGNEQFF.

The rearrangement uses TRBV5-4 and TRBJ2-2; D gene uncertain. Between the trimmed V and J ends, which lost 0 bases and 3 bases, there was a span of 6 bases. Germline V gives CDR1 SGHNT, CDR2 YYREEE (reference sequence). This CDR3 has 14 residues. The CDR3 nucleotides read TGTGCCAGCAGCTTGGGCAGCGACACCGGGGAGCTGTTTTTT. It translates to CASSLGSDTGELFF.